These 30 T cell receptor beta chains came from one sample sequenced in a study of graft-versus-host responses after intestinal transplantation. Processing of graft tissue released intraepithelial and lamina propria lymphocytes. Here immunoSEQ multiplex PCR was the method, and the copy in TCRdb shows in-frame clones only, minus some. The data show about 23,000 clones, around 77% seen once. The starting material was ileum tissue, obtained 12 days after intestinal transplant. The receptors derive from a human patient who received an intestinal transplant, so some T cells may come from the graft donor.

This clone was observed a handful of times. The gene calls are TRBV4-1 and TRBJ1-5; D remains unclear. This CDR3 contains 14 residues. V was shortened by 1 base and J by 3 bases, with 7 bases between the two germline ends. Germline CDR1 and CDR2: MGHRA and YSYEKL. DNA for the CDR3: TGCGCCAGCAGCCAAGGACACTTCAATCAGCCCCAGCATTTT. Protein sequence: CASSQGHFNQPQHF.

The chain combines TRBV15 with TRBJ2-1; D is perhaps TRBD2 (6 bases). From germline, CDR1 is LNHNV and CDR2 YYDKDF (reference sequence). CDR3 length equals 20 residues. V lost 0 bases to trimming and J lost 3 bases, with 24 bases between them. CDR3 bases: TGTGCCACCAGCAGAGATCTCCGGTTGGGGCGGGACTCCTACTACAATGAGCAGTTCTTC. It codes for CATSRDLRLGRDSYYNEQFF.

This chain uses TRBV7-9 with TRBJ2-7; 12 bases are shared with TRBD1. The CDR3 is 16 residues long. In germline, CDR1 is SEHNR, CDR2 FQNEAQ (reference sequence). The V gene end was trimmed by 5 bases and the J gene end by 5 bases; junction bases not matched to a gene: 10. The CDR3 here is CASSPRDRGLFDEQYF. The CDR3, as DNA: TGTGCCAGCAGCCCCCGGGACAGGGGGCTATTTGACGAGCAGTACTTC.

The CDR3 loop is CASSVYGDEQFF. The CDR3 nucleotides read TGTGCCAGCAGCGTATACGGGGATGAGCAGTTCTTC. This chain joins TRBV9 and TRBJ2-1; D is perhaps TRBD2 (5 bases). The V gene's germline CDR1 is SGDLS and CDR2 YYNGEE. The V end was cut by 1 base, the J end by 8 bases, with 7 bases between. The CDR3 runs 12 residues. Combining the CDR3 with reference TRBV9 and TRBJ2-1 gives the whole variable domain DSGVTQTPKHLITATGQRVTLRCSPRSGDLSVYWYQQSLDQGLQFLIQYYNGEERAKGNILERFSAQQFPDLHSELNLSSLELGDSALYFCASSVYGDEQFFGPGTRLTVL.

V is TRBV29-1 and J is TRBJ2-1; the match to TRBD2 covers 7 bases. The length of the CDR3 is 11 residues. V trimming: 6 bases; J trimming: 9 bases; junction bases outside the gene matches: 5. Germline lookup yields CDR1 SQVTM and CDR2 ANQGSEA. CDR3 coding DNA: TGCAGCGTCCTAGCGGAAGGTGAGCAGTTCTTC. It translates to CSVLAEGEQFF.

The chain is built from TRBV4-1 and TRBJ2-4, with 7 bases that match TRBD1. J was trimmed by 4 bases and V by 3 bases; bases with no gene match: 3. The CDR3 spans 14 residues. Germline CDR1 reads MGHRA; CDR2 reads YSYEKL. The CDR3: CASSHTGQKNIQYF. In DNA form, the CDR3 reads TGCGCCAGCAGCCATACGGGACAGAAAAACATTCAGTACTTC.

V and J are TRBV5-1 and TRBJ1-1; possible D gene TRBD1, 6 bases. The CDR3 consists of 14 residues. Deletions cut 5 bases from V and 2 bases from J, with 13 bases between. CDR1 SGHRS and CDR2 YFSETQ come from the germline V gene. CDR3 DNA: TGCGCCAGCAGGCCCCGGACAGCTAACACTGAAGCTTTCTTT. Its translation is CASRPRTANTEAFF.

This sequence joins TRBV9 and TRBJ2-7; D is possibly TRBD2 (6 bases). V gave up 0 bases and J gave up 6 bases, with 19 bases separating them. This CDR3 is built from 16 residues. Germline CDR1 and CDR2: SGDLS and YYNGEE. DNA of the CDR3: TGTGCCAGCAGCGTAGCCCCGGACTATGGGGTTATCGAGCAGTACTTC. Amino acids: CASSVAPDYGVIEQYF. The variable domain in full, with the rest retrieved from reference TRBV9 and TRBJ2-7, is DSGVTQTPKHLITATGQRVTLRCSPRSGDLSVYWYQQSLDQGLQFLIQYYNGEERAKGNILERFSAQQFPDLHSELNLSSLELGDSALYFCASSVAPDYGVIEQYFGPGTRLTVT.

In DNA form, the CDR3 reads TGTGCCAGCAGTCGGGACAGCTGGGAAGCTTTCTTT. Translating it yields CASSRDSWEAFF. The chain is built from TRBV5-4 and TRBJ1-1; the match to TRBD1 covers 7 bases. Germline CDR1 and CDR2: SGHNT and YYREEE (reference sequence). With V trimmed by 5 bases and J by 8 bases, 6 bases remained unmatched. The CDR3 has 12 amino acids. The full variable domain, its missing parts supplied by reference TRBV5-4 and TRBJ1-1, is ETGVTQSPTHLIKTRGQQVTLRCSSQSGHNTVSWYQQALGQGPQFIFQYYREEENGRGNFPPRFSGLQFPNYSSELNVNALELDDSALYLCASSRDSWEAFFGQGTRLTVV.

The rearrangement links TRBV10-3 to TRBJ2-2; 14 bases map to TRBD2. The CDR3 is made up of 15 amino acids. V gave up 11 bases and J gave up 5 bases; unmatched junction bases: 7. The germline CDR1 and CDR2 sequences are ENHRY and SYGVKD. The CDR3 protein is CASRGLAGGTGELFF. The CDR3 nucleotides are TGTGCCTCCCGCGGACTAGCGGGGGGTACCGGGGAGCTGTTTTTT.

The chain uses TRBV7-9 and TRBJ2-7; 9 nucleotides agree with TRBD2. CDR1 is SEHNR, CDR2 FQNEAQ, per germline (reference sequence). This CDR3 has 16 amino acids. V lost 5 bases and J lost 2; bases outside the gene matches: 10. The CDR3 bases are TGTGCCAGCAGCCCCAGAGTGGGACTAGCCACCTACGAGCAGTACTTC. Protein product: CASSPRVGLATYEQYF.

This chain connects TRBV11-2 to TRBJ2-7; D gene uncertain. This CDR3 spans 17 amino acids. Trimming took 0 bases from V and 2 from J, leaving 17 bases between them. Germline V lookup: CDR1 SGHAT, CDR2 FQNNGV. The CDR3 bases are TGTGCCAGCAGCTTAGATAAGCTCCGCGGCCTTCCCTACGAGCAGTACTTC. Translated, it gives CASSLDKLRGLPYEQYF.

Here the CDR3 DNA reads TGTGCCAGCAGTGCGAGAGTAACCTCCTACGAGCAGTACTTC. As protein: CASSARVTSYEQYF. The rearrangement links TRBV2 to TRBJ2-7; D gene uncertain. The germline gives CDR1 SNHLY, CDR2 FYNNEI. This CDR3 region has 14 residues. V was pared by 4 bases and J by 0 bases, with 10 bases between.

The gene calls are TRBV19 and TRBJ2-7; TRBD2 matches 7 bases. This CDR3 spans 14 amino acids. The ends lost 5 bases at V and 0 bases at J; junction bases unmatched: 4. The V gene's germline CDR1 is LNHDA and CDR2 SQIVND (reference sequence). The CDR3 spells CASSYGRSSYEQYF. The DNA of the CDR3 is TGTGCCAGTAGTTACGGGAGGAGCTCCTACGAGCAGTACTTC.

V and J are TRBV10-2 and TRBJ1-3; D is unresolved. The CDR3 has 13 residues. Trimming shortened V by 5 bases and J by 8 bases, and 13 bases separated the two germline ends. Germline CDR1 and CDR2: WSHSY and SAAADI. CDR3 sequence: CASSRDFIDTIYF. The CDR3, as DNA: TGCGCCAGCAGTCGCGACTTTATAGACACCATATATTTT.

The chain joins TRBV11-2 to TRBJ2-2, with 10 bases lining up with TRBD2. The germline CDR1 and CDR2 sequences are SGHAT and FQNNGV. This CDR3 is built from 16 residues. After removal of 5 bases from V and 5 bases from J, the junction contained 8 bases not matched to a gene. Here the CDR3 DNA reads TGTGCCAGCAGCGAGAAGCGGGGGGGTGGGACCGGGGAGCTGTTTTTT. This codes for CASSEKRGGGTGELFF.

The chain carries TRBV4-1 and TRBJ2-4, with 9 bases aligning to TRBD1. The CDR3 is made up of 17 amino acids. The V segment lost 0 bases and the J segment 7 bases; nucleotides outside the gene matches: 10. Looked up from germline, CDR1 is MGHRA and CDR2 is YSYEKL. CDR3 DNA sequence: TGCGCCAGCAGCCAAGATTCCGGGACAGGGTTAAGGAACATTCAGTACTTC. Residues: CASSQDSGTGLRNIQYF.

This clone occurred a few times. The chain couples TRBV4-1 to TRBJ1-2; D unclear. V gave up 1 base and J gave up 8 bases, with 14 bases separating them. In germline, CDR1 is MGHRA, CDR2 YSYEKL. The CDR3 extends over 14 amino acids. The DNA of the CDR3 is TGCGCCAGCAGCCAAGTCCGGGGTCCGGGGGGCTACACCTTC. This codes for CASSQVRGPGGYTF.

The chain is built from TRBV11-2 and TRBJ2-5, with 10 bases identical to TRBD1. This CDR3 comprises 14 residues. The trim removed 5 bases at V and 2 bases at J, leaving 2 bases unmatched. The V gene's germline CDR1 is SGHAT and CDR2 FQNNGV. The CDR3 sequence: CASSRDRGQETQYF. Written as DNA, the CDR3 is TGTGCCAGCAGCCGGGACAGGGGACAAGAGACCCAGTACTTC.

This clone was counted between two and nine times. The chain employs TRBV4-1 and TRBJ1-4; 8 nucleotides match TRBD1. The germline CDR1 and CDR2 sequences are MGHRA and YSYEKL. The junction had 16 bases not matched to a gene; V was cut back by 4 bases and J by 12 bases. This CDR3 contains 16 residues. The CDR3 coding sequence is TGCGCCAGCAGCCCCCACTTGGACAGGGTTTCAACGGAACTGTTTTTT. This gives the protein CASSPHLDRVSTELFF.

The chain employs TRBV5-4 and TRBJ2-7, with a possible D match to TRBD1 (6 bases). The CDR3 consists of 14 residues. Germline V gene lookup returns CDR1 SGHNT and CDR2 YYREEE (reference sequence). V dropped 0 bases and J dropped 3 bases, with 10 bases sitting between them. Written as DNA, the CDR3 is TGTGCCAGCAGCTTGGACAGGGCCCACTACGAGCAGTACTTC. Encoded protein: CASSLDRAHYEQYF.

By share of the sample, this clone is medium-sized. The J gene is TRBJ2-1, the V gene TRBV5-1; 15 nucleotides line up with TRBD2. This CDR3 is built from 16 residues. Germline CDR1 is SGHRS and CDR2 is YFSETQ. V trimming: 4 bases; J trimming: 9 bases; junction bases outside the gene matches: 8. CDR3 nucleotide sequence: TGCGCCAGCAGCACCGGACTAGCGGGAGGGCGAGGTGAGCAGTTCTTC. This translates into CASSTGLAGGRGEQFF.

This clone has only a few counts. In the same sample, other DNA sequences code for this CDR3. The chain uses TRBV19 and TRBJ1-1; unclear D gene. Germline V lookup: CDR1 LNHDA, CDR2 SQIVND (reference sequence). The CDR3 runs 11 residues. V shed 5 bases and J shed 4 bases, with 5 bases lying between them. CDR3 region: CASSRGTEAFF. The CDR3 nucleotides read TGTGCCAGTAGTCGGGGCACTGAAGCTTTCTTT.

V and J are TRBV5-5 and TRBJ2-3, with a tentative D call TRBD2 (5 bases). CDR3 length equals 15 residues. Trimming pared 1 base from V and 5 bases from J, leaving 14 bases between. CDR1 is SGHKS and CDR2 is YYEKEE in the germline V gene (reference sequence). The CDR3 region has the DNA TGTGCCAGCAGCTTGACTAGAGGGCCGGGAGATACGCAGTATTTT. Its translation: CASSLTRGPGDTQYF.

V gene TRBV4-2 combines with J gene TRBJ2-3; D is perhaps TRBD2 (7 bases). Per the germline V gene, CDR1 is LGHNA and CDR2 is YNFKEQ. The CDR3 is 16 amino acids. V lost 1 base to trimming and J lost 2 bases, with 13 bases between them. The DNA of the CDR3 is TGTGCCAGCAGCCAAGCTTTGGGGGGGCACACAGATACGCAGTATTTT. Its protein is CASSQALGGHTDTQYF.

J is TRBJ2-3 and V is TRBV29-1; D may be TRBD2 (7 bases). Germline CDR1 reads SQVTM; CDR2 reads ANQGSEA. This CDR3 region has 17 residues. Trimming took 6 bases from V and 2 from J, leaving 24 bases between them. In DNA form, the CDR3 reads TGCAGCGTCACAAACACCAGGCGGGGGCTTTCCACAGATACGCAGTATTTT. Translating gives CSVTNTRRGLSTDTQYF.

The table lists this clone with a few counts. The DNA for the CDR3 is TGTGCCAGCAGCGCCGCCCCCGGGGAGACCCAGTACTTC. Residues: CASSAAPGETQYF. The genes are TRBV9 and TRBJ2-5; no clear D gene. In germline, CDR1 is SGDLS, CDR2 YYNGEE. The CDR3 has 13 amino acids. Deletions cut 3 bases from V and 5 bases from J, with 11 bases between.

The chain couples TRBV5-5 to TRBJ1-5, with D hard to call. Per germline, CDR1 SGHKS and CDR2 YYEKEE (reference sequence). The V end lost 4 bases, the J end lost 6 bases, and 17 bases lay between the germline ends. The CDR3 is 15 amino acids. This chain's CDR3 is CASSTGPGEGQPQHF. For the CDR3, the DNA is TGTGCCAGCAGCACGGGCCCCGGGGAAGGTCAGCCCCAGCATTTT.

This clone was detected only a few times. J is TRBJ2-7 and V is TRBV5-4, with TRBD1 matching over 10 bases. The ends lost 9 bases at V and 0 bases at J; junction bases unmatched: 3. Germline V gives CDR1 SGHNT, CDR2 YYREEE (reference sequence). There are 13 residues in the CDR3. This CDR3 is CAIRDRGSYEQYF. DNA for the CDR3: TGTGCCATACGGGACAGGGGCTCCTACGAGCAGTACTTC.

The chain has TRBV9 and TRBJ2-5; D possibly corresponds to TRBD1 (5 bases). V dropped 0 bases and J dropped 2 bases, with 11 bases sitting between them. The CDR3 is made up of 15 amino acids. The V gene's germline CDR1 is SGDLS and CDR2 YYNGEE. The CDR3 coding sequence is TGTGCCAGCAGCGTAGATGGACACCTTCAAGAGACCCAGTACTTC. Protein product: CASSVDGHLQETQYF.